The T cell receptor (beta chain) described here comes from a study of T cell responses to AZD1222 COVID-19 vaccine. Study-level background: Pooling was applied to second doses at about 4 or about 12 weeks. Study-level findings and limits: Repertoire samples came only from after the peak T cell response. Vaccine-associated CD4 TCRs ranged over spike, dominating at 160-218 and 743-854. Vaccination with two AZD1222 doses was followed by a rise in Spike-specific TCR breadth and depth.

A remark on this clone: Its antigen remains unidentified.

Only in-frame clones appear in the TCRdb table, and some are missing; sequencing was by immunoSEQ multiplex PCR. The profile shows approximately 110,000 clones, approximately 85% of them singletons. This CDR3 is 14 amino acids long. Deletions cut 3 bases from V and 6 bases from J, with 11 bases between. CDR1 and CDR2 from the germline V gene are MNHEY and SVGAGI. The chain employs TRBV6-5 and TRBJ1-4; D may be TRBD1 (5 bases). Sequenced here: peripheral blood, sampled on day 0 of AZD1222 vaccination. The receptor's source is an adult in good health. The CDR3 DNA is TGTGCCAGCAGTTATGGGACTACATATGAAAAACTGTTTTTT. This gives the protein CASSYGTTYEKLFF.